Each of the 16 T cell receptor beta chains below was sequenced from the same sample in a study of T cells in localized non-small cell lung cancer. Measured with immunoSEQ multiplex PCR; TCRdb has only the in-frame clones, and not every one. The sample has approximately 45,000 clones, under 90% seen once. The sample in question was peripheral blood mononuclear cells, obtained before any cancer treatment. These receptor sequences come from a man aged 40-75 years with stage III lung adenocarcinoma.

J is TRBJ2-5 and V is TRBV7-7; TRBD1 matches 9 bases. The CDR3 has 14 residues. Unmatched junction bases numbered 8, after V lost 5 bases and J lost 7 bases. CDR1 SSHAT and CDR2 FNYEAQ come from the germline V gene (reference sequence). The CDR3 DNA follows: TGTGCCAGCAGCGCCCGGGACAGGGTTGGGACCCAGTACTTC. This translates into CASSARDRVGTQYF. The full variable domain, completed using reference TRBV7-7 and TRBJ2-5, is GAGVSQSPRYKVTKRGQDVTLRCDPISSHATLYWYQQALGQGPEFLTYFNYEAQPDKSGLPSDRFSAERPEGSISTLTIQRTEQRDSAMYRCASSARDRVGTQYFGPGTRLLVL.

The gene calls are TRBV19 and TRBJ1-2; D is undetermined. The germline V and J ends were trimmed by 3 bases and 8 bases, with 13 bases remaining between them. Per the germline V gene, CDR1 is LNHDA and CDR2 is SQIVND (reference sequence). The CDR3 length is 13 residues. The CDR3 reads CASSIKGSNGYTF. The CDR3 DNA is TGTGCCAGTAGTATCAAGGGCTCCAACGGCTACACCTTC.

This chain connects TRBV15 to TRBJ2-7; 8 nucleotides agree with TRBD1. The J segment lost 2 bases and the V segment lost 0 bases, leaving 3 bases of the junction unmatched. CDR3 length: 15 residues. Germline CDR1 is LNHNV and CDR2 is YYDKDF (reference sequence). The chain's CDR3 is CATSRDGQGAYEQYF. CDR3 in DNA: TGTGCCACCAGCAGAGATGGACAGGGAGCCTACGAGCAGTACTTC.

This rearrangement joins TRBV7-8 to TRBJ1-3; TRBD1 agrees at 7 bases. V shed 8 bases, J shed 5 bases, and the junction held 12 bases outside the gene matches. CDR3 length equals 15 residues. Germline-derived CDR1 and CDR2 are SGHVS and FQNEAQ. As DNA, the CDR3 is TGTGCCAGCGCCCGACGGGGGACAGATCGAAACACCATATATTTT. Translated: CASARRGTDRNTIYF.

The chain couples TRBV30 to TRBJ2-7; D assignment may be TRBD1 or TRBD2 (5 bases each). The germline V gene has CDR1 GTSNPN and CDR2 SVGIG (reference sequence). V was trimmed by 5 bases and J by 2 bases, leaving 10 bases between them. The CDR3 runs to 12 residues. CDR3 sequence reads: CAWGTHTYEQYF. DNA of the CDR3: TGTGCCTGGGGGACCCATACCTACGAGCAGTACTTC.

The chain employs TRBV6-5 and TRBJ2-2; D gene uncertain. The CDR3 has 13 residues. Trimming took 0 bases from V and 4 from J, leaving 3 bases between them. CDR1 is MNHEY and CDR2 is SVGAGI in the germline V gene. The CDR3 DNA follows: TGTGCCAGCAGTTACTCCGGCACCGGGGAGCTGTTTTTT. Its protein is CASSYSGTGELFF.

In DNA, the CDR3 is TGCGCCAGCAGTGAGGGGACTAGCGGGGTGGCAGATACGCAGTATTTT. Protein: CASSEGTSGVADTQYF. The gene calls are TRBV10-1 and TRBJ2-3, with 13 positions matching TRBD2. The CDR3 spans 16 residues. Germline V gene sequence: CDR1 WNHNN, CDR2 SYGVQD (reference sequence). V dropped 2 bases and J dropped 4; count of bases not matched to a gene: 3.

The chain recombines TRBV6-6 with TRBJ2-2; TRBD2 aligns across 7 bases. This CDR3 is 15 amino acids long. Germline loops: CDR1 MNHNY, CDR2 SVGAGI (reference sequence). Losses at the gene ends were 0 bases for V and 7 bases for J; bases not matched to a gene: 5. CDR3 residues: CASSYSGERGGELFF. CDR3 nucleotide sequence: TGTGCCAGCAGTTACTCAGGGGAGCGGGGCGGGGAGCTGTTTTTT.

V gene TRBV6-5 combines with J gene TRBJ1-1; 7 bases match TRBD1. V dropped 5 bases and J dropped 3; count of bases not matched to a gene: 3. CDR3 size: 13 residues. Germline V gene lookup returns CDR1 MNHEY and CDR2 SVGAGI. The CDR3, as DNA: TGTGCCAGCAGTATCACAGGGGACACTGAAGCTTTCTTT. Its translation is CASSITGDTEAFF.

The CDR3, as DNA: TGCGCCAGCAGCCAAGAGGGTTTCGGGAGCCTTAGCACAGATACGCAGTATTTT. Protein product: CASSQEGFGSLSTDTQYF. This rearrangement joins TRBV4-1 to TRBJ2-3; tentatively, D is TRBD2 (6 bases). There are 18 residues in the CDR3. V was clipped by 0 bases and J by 0 bases, with 16 bases between them. Germline CDR1 MGHRA, CDR2 YSYEKL.

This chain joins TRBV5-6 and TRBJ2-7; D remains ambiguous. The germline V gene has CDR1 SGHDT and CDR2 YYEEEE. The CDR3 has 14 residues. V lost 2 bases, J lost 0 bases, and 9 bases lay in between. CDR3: CASSFRARSYEQYF. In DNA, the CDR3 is TGTGCCAGCAGCTTCCGGGCCCGCTCCTACGAGCAGTACTTC.

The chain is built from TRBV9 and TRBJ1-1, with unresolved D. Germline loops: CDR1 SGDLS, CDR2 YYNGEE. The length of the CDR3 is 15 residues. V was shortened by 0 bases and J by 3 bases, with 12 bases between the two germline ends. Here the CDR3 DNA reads TGTGCCAGCAGCGTAGGCGGGGATGGGTACACTGAAGCTTTCTTT. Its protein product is CASSVGGDGYTEAFF.

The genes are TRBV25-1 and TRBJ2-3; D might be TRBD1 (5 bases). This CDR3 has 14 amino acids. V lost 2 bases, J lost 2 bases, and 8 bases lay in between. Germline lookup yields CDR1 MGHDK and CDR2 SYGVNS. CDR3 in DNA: TGTGCCAGCAGTGAAGGGGCTGCCACAGATACGCAGTATTTT. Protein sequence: CASSEGAATDTQYF.

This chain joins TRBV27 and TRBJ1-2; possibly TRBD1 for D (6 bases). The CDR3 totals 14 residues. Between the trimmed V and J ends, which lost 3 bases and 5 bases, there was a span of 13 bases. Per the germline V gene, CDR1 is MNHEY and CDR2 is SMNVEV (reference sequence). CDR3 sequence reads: CASSLRGAGYGYTF. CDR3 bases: TGTGCCAGCAGTTTGCGGGGGGCAGGGTATGGCTACACCTTC.

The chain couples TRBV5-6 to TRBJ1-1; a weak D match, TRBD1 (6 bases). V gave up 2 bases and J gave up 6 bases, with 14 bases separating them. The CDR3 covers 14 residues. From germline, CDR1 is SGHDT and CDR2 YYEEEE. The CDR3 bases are TGTGCCAGCAGCTTACGAGGGGGGACGCCTGAAGCTTTCTTT. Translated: CASSLRGGTPEAFF.

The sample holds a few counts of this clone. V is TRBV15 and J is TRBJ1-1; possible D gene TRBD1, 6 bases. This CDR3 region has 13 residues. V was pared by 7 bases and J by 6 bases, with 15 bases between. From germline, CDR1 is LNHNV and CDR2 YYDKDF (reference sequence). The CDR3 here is CATTGGPHAEAFF. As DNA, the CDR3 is TGTGCCACCACCGGGGGGCCGCACGCTGAAGCTTTCTTT.